The clone carrying this T cell receptor beta chain came up many times. Its target is unknown. Likely unrecorded immune exposures existed in these nominally healthy donors. The PCR was carried out with 60 Vbeta primers and 13 Jbeta primers. TCRdb's table, derived via immunoSEQ multiplex PCR, lists solely in-frame clones and lacks some. The sample lists some 100,000 clones, 75% to 85% occurring once. This sample is part of a study of cytomegalovirus exposure and HLA in healthy donors. Study-wide results and limits: Later analysis demonstrated an association between a missense DCLRE1C variant and TCR beta V- and J-gene trimming. After further analysis at a later stage, around 17,000 TCR beta sequences were associated with HLA alleles at 0.05 false discovery rate. A later analysis showed TCR association rates differing by HLA locus, peaking at DRB1 and lowest at HLA-C.

CDR1 and CDR2 from the germline V gene are LNHDA and SQIVND (reference sequence). This CDR3 spans 14 amino acids. V lost 3 bases and J 4 bases, leaving 12 bases between the germline ends. The rearrangement joins TRBV19 to TRBJ1-1; D possibly corresponds to TRBD1 (6 bases). The specimen sequenced was PBMCs. This receptor was obtained from a male donor in good health and CMV-seropositive. The CDR3 spells CASSIFWTATEAFF. The CDR3 DNA follows: TGTGCCAGTAGTATTTTTTGGACAGCCACTGAAGCTTTCTTT. The whole variable domain, filled in from reference TRBV19 and TRBJ1-1, reads DGGITQSPKYLFRKEGQNVTLSCEQNLNHDAMYWYRQDPGQGLRLIYYSQIVNDFQKGDIAEGYSVSREKKESFPLTVTSAQKNPTAFYLCASSIFWTATEAFFGQGTRLTVV.